This TCR beta chain is from a study of spatial heterogeneity in lung cancer. In TCRdb, the 5' RACE reads were re-called with MiXCR into one record per CDR3 protein. This sample yields under 30,000 distinct CDR3 sequences, of which 6% are seen a single time; around 23% belongs to the top ten. The time point here: blood at routine non-recurrence follow-up after resection. The sequenced material consisted of unsorted whole RNA from tumor, nontumor lung or frozen PBMC. Trimming cost V 1 base and J 2 bases, with 9 bases left between them. This CDR3 is 15 amino acids long. Germline V gene lookup returns CDR1 SGHVS and CDR2 FQNEAQ.

The TCR sequence derives from a male donor with early-stage non-small cell lung cancer. The source was PBMCs, collected at follow-up. The genes are TRBV7-8 and TRBJ1-3; D perhaps matches TRBD1 (6 bases). The CDR3 loop reads CASSLGRGAGNTIYF. Here the CDR3 DNA reads TGTGCCAGCAGCTTAGGAAGGGGGGCTGGAAACACCATATATTTT.